This T cell receptor beta chain was observed in a study of T cell responses to AZD1222 COVID-19 vaccine. Study results and caveats: Clonal diversity was possibly underestimated, and the donors were mostly white British, with more females. Repertoires were sampled only after the peak T cell response. Just six people given AZD1222 tested seropositive at baseline. Variant regions that are unmutated are reportedly the target of nearly half of spike-specific TCRs.

With regard to this clone: Antigen unknown.

CDR1 and CDR2 from the germline V gene are SGHAT and FQNNGV. This CDR3 is built from 13 residues. Deletions cut 4 bases from V and 4 bases from J, with 11 bases between. Libraries were prepared by immunoSEQ multiplex PCR; TCRdb keeps only in-frame clonotypes and omits some of them. The sample lists roughly 120,000 clones, 80% to 90% seen once, with about 1.5% in the top ten. The receptor's source is an adult in good health. V is TRBV11-2 and J is TRBJ2-7; D uncertain. The specimen was peripheral blood, collected on day 0 of AZD1222 vaccination. CDR3 nucleotide sequence: TGTGCCAGCAGCTCCTTACGAGCTTACGAGCAGTACTTC. It is translated as CASSSLRAYEQYF.